The 27 T cell receptor beta chains presented below share a single source sample, sequenced in a study of CD8 T cells in Susac syndrome. Reverse transcription of 0.5 to 1 ug RNA was performed with random hexamers. TCRdb recomputed calls from the immunoSEQ multiplex PCR reads with MiXCR, one row per CDR3 protein. The table includes more than 85,000 distinct CDR3 sequences, less than 97% detected once. Sequenced input: CD4+ T cells from PBMCs. Every receptor here comes from a human donor in good health.

The rearrangement links TRBV11-2 to TRBJ2-1; 11 bases match TRBD2. The CDR3 covers 16 residues. V shed 5 bases, J shed 4 bases, and the junction held 7 bases outside the gene matches. The germline V gene encodes CDR1 SGHAT and CDR2 FQNNGV. The CDR3 reads CASSPAASGGYNEQFF. In DNA form, the CDR3 reads TGTGCCAGCAGCCCAGCGGCTAGCGGGGGGTACAATGAGCAGTTCTTC.

The V and J genes are TRBV19 and TRBJ1-5; D unresolved. CDR3 length equals 15 residues. Trimming cost V 5 bases and J 0 bases, with 11 bases left between them. The germline gives CDR1 LNHDA, CDR2 SQIVND (reference sequence). The chain's CDR3 is CASSHGRNSNQPQHF. Here the CDR3 DNA reads TGTGCCAGTAGTCACGGACGAAATAGCAATCAGCCCCAGCATTTT.

This rearrangement joins TRBV30 to TRBJ1-5; D unresolved. The germline V gene encodes CDR1 GTSNPN and CDR2 SVGIG (reference sequence). The CDR3 sequence is 13 residues long. V lost 1 base to trimming and J lost 7 bases, with 11 bases between them. The CDR3: CAWSGSLSQPQHF. The CDR3 DNA sequence: TGTGCCTGGAGTGGATCCCTTAGCCAGCCCCAGCATTTT.

The V call is TRBV9, the J call TRBJ2-1, with unresolved D. Germline CDR1 reads SGDLS; CDR2 reads YYNGEE. Trimming took off 3 bases at V and 3 bases at J, with 13 bases between the two ends. This CDR3 has 15 amino acids. The CDR3 DNA follows: TGTGCCAGCAGCGCCGAACCAGCCATCTACAATGAGCAGTTCTTC. It yields the protein CASSAEPAIYNEQFF.

CDR3 loop: CASSPLPGNTEAFF. CDR3 bases: TGCGCCAGCAGCCCACTCCCAGGGAACACTGAAGCTTTCTTT. The V and J genes are TRBV5-1 and TRBJ1-1; D not certain. Germline V lookup: CDR1 SGHRS, CDR2 YFSETQ. CDR3 length: 14 residues. V lost 4 bases and J 1 base, leaving 11 bases between the germline ends.

The CDR3 here is CASSLSRTGGNTIYF. Here the CDR3 DNA reads TGCGCCAGCAGCCTCTCCCGGACAGGTGGAAACACCATATATTTT. J is TRBJ1-3 and V is TRBV5-1, with TRBD1 matching 7 bases. V gave up 4 bases and J gave up 3 bases; unmatched junction bases: 7. From germline, CDR1 is SGHRS and CDR2 YFSETQ. The CDR3 extends over 15 amino acids.

This sequence joins TRBV28 and TRBJ2-5; no firm D call. The V and J ends lost 1 base and 5 bases respectively, with 14 bases between them. Germline V gene data show CDR1 as MDHEN and CDR2 as SYDVKM. The CDR3 extends over 15 amino acids. The CDR3 region is CASSLFRAGLETQYF. The CDR3 coding sequence is TGTGCCAGCAGTTTATTTAGGGCAGGCTTGGAGACCCAGTACTTC.

The V gene is TRBV4-1, the J gene TRBJ1-2, with TRBD1 matching 8 bases. Germline V gene data show CDR1 as MGHRA and CDR2 as YSYEKL. The CDR3 totals 14 residues. The junction had 8 bases not matched to a gene; V was cut back by 4 bases and J by 7 bases. The CDR3 DNA reads as TGCGCCAGCAGCCTCGCCCAGGGGGCGGGTGGCTACACCTTC. This translates into CASSLAQGAGGYTF.

V and J are TRBV7-6 and TRBJ2-5, with 11 bases lining up with TRBD2. The ends lost 1 base at V and 3 bases at J; junction bases unmatched: 7. Germline V gene sequence: CDR1 SGHVS, CDR2 FNYEAQ. The CDR3 covers 17 residues. This CDR3 reads CASSLDALAGDEETQYF. DNA for the CDR3: TGTGCCAGCAGCTTAGACGCACTAGCGGGGGATGAAGAGACCCAGTACTTC.

This chain links TRBV30 with TRBJ1-2; a weak D match, TRBD1 (6 bases). Trimming stripped 1 base from V and 4 bases from J, with 10 bases between. Germline V gene data show CDR1 as GTSNPN and CDR2 as SVGIG (reference sequence). This CDR3 has 13 residues. The CDR3 here is CAWSGQDRYGYTF. CDR3 sequence (DNA): TGTGCCTGGAGTGGACAGGACCGCTATGGCTACACCTTC. Variable domain in full (rest from reference TRBV30 and TRBJ1-2): SQTIHQWPATLVQPVGSPLSLECTVEGTSNPNLYWYRQAAGRGLQLLFYSVGIGQISSEVPQNLSASRPQDRQFILSSKKLLLSDSGFYLCAWSGQDRYGYTFGSGTRLTVV.

The chain uses TRBV27 and TRBJ2-1; TRBD2 aligns across 7 bases. Losses at the gene ends were 6 bases for V and 3 bases for J; bases not matched to a gene: 8. The CDR3 has 15 amino acids. Germline CDR1 and CDR2: MNHEY and SMNVEV (reference sequence). In nucleotides, the CDR3 is TGTGCCAGCAGCCGACTAGCAAAGGGCTACAATGAGCAGTTCTTC. It codes for CASSRLAKGYNEQFF.

About this clonotype itself: The junction differs from germline at one of its ends, possibly a read error. The V gene is TRBV2, the J gene TRBJ1-4; D is possibly TRBD1 (6 bases). The CDR3 is 11 residues long. Germline CDR1 SNHLY, CDR2 FYNNEI. The CDR3 DNA reads TGTGCCAGCAGTCGAGGGGGGACCCTCCATTTT. Its translation: CASSRGGTLHF.

The chain's CDR3 is CASSYSSGSREQYF. The DNA for the CDR3 is TGTGCCAGCAGTTACTCTAGCGGGTCACGCGAGCAGTACTTC. The V and J genes are TRBV6-5 and TRBJ2-7; 7 nucleotides align to TRBD2. The germline V gene has CDR1 MNHEY and CDR2 SVGAGI. The CDR3 sequence is 14 residues long. V lost 0 bases to trimming and J lost 6 bases; unmatched junction nucleotides: 5.

The chain recombines TRBV6-5 with TRBJ1-3; D not certain. Looked up from germline, CDR1 is MNHEY and CDR2 is SVGAGI. Trimming removed 1 base from V and 0 bases from J, with 7 bases in between. CDR3 size: 15 residues. The CDR3 DNA sequence: TGTGCCAGCAGTTACTGGGGTTCCTCTGGAAACACCATATATTTT. Translated, it gives CASSYWGSSGNTIYF.

The V call is TRBV19, the J call TRBJ1-1; D is unclear. V was trimmed by 2 bases and J by 1 base, leaving 5 bases between them. Germline V gene sequence: CDR1 LNHDA, CDR2 SQIVND (reference sequence). The CDR3 contains 13 residues. CDR3 nucleotides: TGTGCCAGTAGTATACAGGAGAACACTGAAGCTTTCTTT. Amino acid sequence: CASSIQENTEAFF.

The J gene is TRBJ1-2, the V gene TRBV20-1; D call uncertain. The CDR3 runs 12 residues. Germline CDR1 DFQATT, CDR2 SNEGSKA (reference sequence). Trimming shortened V by 3 bases and J by 1 base, and 6 bases separated the two germline ends. CDR3 region: CSASRDNYGYTF. CDR3 in DNA: TGCAGTGCTAGCCGGGATAACTATGGCTACACCTTC.

J is TRBJ2-7 and V is TRBV6-1; D possibly uses TRBD1 or TRBD2 (6 bases each). CDR1 and CDR2 from the germline V gene are MNHNS and SASEGT. This CDR3 region has 16 residues. Deletions cut 6 bases from V and 0 bases from J, with 18 bases between. This chain's CDR3 is CASRDQGTVSSYEQYF. The CDR3 DNA follows: TGTGCCAGCAGAGATCAGGGGACTGTGAGCTCCTACGAGCAGTACTTC.

The chain is built from TRBV25-1 and TRBJ2-7; D tentatively reads TRBD1 or TRBD2 (5 bases each). Germline V gene sequence: CDR1 MGHDK, CDR2 SYGVNS. CDR3 length: 11 residues. Trimming took 7 bases from V and 6 from J, leaving 10 bases between them. The CDR3 DNA is TGTGCCAGCATCAGGGACGGCGAGCAGTACTTC. Residues: CASIRDGEQYF.

The chain links TRBV6-1 to TRBJ1-2; weak D call: TRBD1 (5 bases). With 7 bases removed from V and 4 bases from J, the gap between germline ends came to 16 bases. The length of the CDR3 is 14 residues. Looked up from germline, CDR1 is MNHNS and CDR2 is SASEGT. The DNA of the CDR3 is TGTGCCAGCACTTCACGGGGTCAGGGCTATGGCTACACCTTC. Translation gives CASTSRGQGYGYTF.

This clonotype occurred once. The CDR3 region is CASSSSWRQETQYF. For the CDR3, the DNA is TGTGCCAGCAGCTCGAGTTGGCGCCAAGAGACCCAGTACTTC. V gene TRBV5-4 combines with J gene TRBJ2-5, with unresolved D. Germline assignment: CDR1 SGHNT and CDR2 YYREEE (reference sequence). V was pared by 3 bases and J by 1 base, with 10 bases between. The CDR3 length is 14 residues.

The chain couples TRBV5-1 to TRBJ1-5; D unclear. Per germline, CDR1 SGHRS and CDR2 YFSETQ. The V end was cut by 2 bases, the J end by 3 bases, with 6 bases between. CDR3 length equals 13 residues. CDR3 residues: CASSFDTNQPQHF. The CDR3, as DNA: TGCGCCAGCAGCTTCGATACCAATCAGCCCCAGCATTTT. Full variable domain (remainder filled in from reference TRBV5-1 and TRBJ1-5): KAGVTQTPRYLIKTRGQQVTLSCSPISGHRSVSWYQQTPGQGLQFLFEYFSETQRNKGNFPGRFSGRQFSNSRSEMNVSTLELGDSALYLCASSFDTNQPQHFGDGTRLSIL.

The rearrangement links TRBV28 to TRBJ2-7; weak D call: TRBD2 (5 bases). Per germline, CDR1 MDHEN and CDR2 SYDVKM. This CDR3 comprises 16 residues. V was pared by 5 bases and J by 0 bases, with 17 bases between. The CDR3 region is CASSPAEDWNSYEQYF. The CDR3 coding sequence is TGTGCCAGCAGTCCCGCCGAGGACTGGAACTCCTACGAGCAGTACTTC.

V is TRBV2 and J is TRBJ1-2; no clear D. The CDR3 spans 13 residues. Trimming stripped 6 bases from V and 7 bases from J, with 15 bases between. From germline, CDR1 is SNHLY and CDR2 FYNNEI. CDR3 in DNA: TGTGCCAGCAGCGTAGATGGTTTGGGTGGCTACACCTTC. Translated, it gives CASSVDGLGGYTF.

V usage is TRBV5-1 and J usage is TRBJ1-2, with D maybe TRBD1 (5 bases). This CDR3 is 11 amino acids long. The ends were cut back, 4 bases at V and 7 bases at J, with 8 bases in the middle. Germline values: CDR1 SGHRS, CDR2 YFSETQ. CDR3 in amino acids: CASSQGSGYTF. In nucleotides, the CDR3 is TGCGCCAGCAGCCAGGGATCTGGCTACACCTTC.

The V and J genes are TRBV9 and TRBJ1-1; D is possibly TRBD1 (5 bases). The germline V gene encodes CDR1 SGDLS and CDR2 YYNGEE. The CDR3 consists of 17 residues. Trimming pared 4 bases from V and 1 base from J, leaving 20 bases between. CDR3 sequence (DNA): TGTGCCAGCAGCCCCCCGACGGTCCAGGGTCGGAACACTGAAGCTTTCTTT. Amino acid sequence: CASSPPTVQGRNTEAFF. The full variable domain, with the rest looked up from reference TRBV9 and TRBJ1-1, is DSGVTQTPKHLITATGQRVTLRCSPRSGDLSVYWYQQSLDQGLQFLIQYYNGEERAKGNILERFSAQQFPDLHSELNLSSLELGDSALYFCASSPPTVQGRNTEAFFGQGTRLTVV.

The chain is built from TRBV20-1 and TRBJ2-7; TRBD2 agrees at 11 bases. Germline loops: CDR1 DFQATT, CDR2 SNEGSKA (reference sequence). V lost 0 bases, J lost 4 bases, and 11 bases stayed unmatched. CDR3 length: 17 amino acids. CDR3 nucleotides: TGCAGTGCTAGAGATCACATAGCGGGGGGGCCGTCGTACGAGCAGTACTTC. This codes for CSARDHIAGGPSYEQYF.

The rearrangement uses TRBV9 and TRBJ2-5; a possible D gene is TRBD2 (5 bases). This CDR3 spans 14 amino acids. Trimming left V 0 bases short and J 3 bases short, with 9 bases between. The germline V gene encodes CDR1 SGDLS and CDR2 YYNGEE. CDR3 region: CASSVGPGEETQYF. The DNA of the CDR3 is TGTGCCAGCAGCGTAGGTCCCGGGGAAGAGACCCAGTACTTC.